The present TCR beta chain was sequenced within a study of CD8+ T cells in alopecia areata. Study-wide findings and caveats: The study found TCR sharing across patients less clear than in mice, possibly for HLA reasons. Elevated clonality characterized lesional scalp relative to normal scalp, particularly in alopecia totalis/universalis.

Extracted from the samples, RNA was reverse transcribed into cDNA to serve as the sequencing template. Libraries were prepared by immunoSEQ multiplex PCR; TCRdb keeps only in-frame clonotypes and omits some of them. This sample has 35,000 or so clones, with around half found just once. CD4+ lymphocytes from about 5 patients underwent sorting into CD25+CD127- populations. Both peripheral blood and punch biopsies of lesional scalp skin were obtained from patients who had alopecia areata. CDR1 is SQVTM and CDR2 is ANQGSEA in the germline V gene. This CDR3 region has 11 residues. V was clipped by 4 bases and J by 9 bases, with 10 bases between them. A remark on this clone: What it recognizes is unknown.

The clonotype was recovered from a human donor with alopecia areata. Specimen: CD4+ Tregs sorted from blood. The chain carries TRBV29-1 and TRBJ2-1; no definite D call. In DNA form, the CDR3 reads TGCAGCGTTGCGTTAATGATTGAGCAGTTCTTC. It encodes CSVALMIEQFF.